The present TCR beta chain was sequenced within a study of cytomegalovirus exposure and HLA in healthy donors. The CDR3 consists of 13 residues. Germline assignment: CDR1 GTSNPN and CDR2 SVGIG (reference sequence). V lost 4 bases and J 1 base, leaving 10 bases between the germline ends. This clone was counted a few times. Its antigen is not identified. TCRdb keeps only in-frame clones here, not all; method: immunoSEQ multiplex PCR. The profile shows 150,000 to 200,000 clones, 85% of them singletons. Separate from the 666-subject first cohort was the approximately 120-subject validation cohort, to which the donors belonged. Whole-study findings and limits: Confirmation in vitro established that three CMV-associated chains were specific for CMV antigens. Reports indicated that the classifier achieved high specificity and sensitivity in diagnosing cytomegalovirus status. Listed as cytomegalovirus-associated were 164 TCR beta chains.

Specimen: PBMCs. The chain joins TRBV30 to TRBJ1-1; no reliable D call. The TCR comes from a man between 18 and 29 years old in good health and CMV-seropositive. CDR3 coding DNA: TGTGCCTGGACCACGAGTCGGAACACTGAAGCTTTCTTT. It yields the protein CAWTTSRNTEAFF.